The present entry profiles one T cell receptor beta chain with its context. The record originates from a study of ipilimumab plus nivolumab after autologous stem cell transplantation. Across the whole study: Typical patient got roughly 5 ipilimumab doses and 7 or 8 nivolumab doses (median). Both relapsed and primary refractory DLBCL were included.

The CDR3 is 13 amino acids. CDR1 is LNHDA, CDR2 SQIVND, per germline (reference sequence). The V segment lost 6 bases and the J segment 8 bases; nucleotides outside the gene matches: 4. Some clones are missing from TCRdb's copy, which holds only in-frame ones; the method was immunoSEQ multiplex PCR. There are about 20,000 clones in the sample; roughly four fifths occur only once, and 20% to 30% lies in the top ten. J is TRBJ2-1 and V is TRBV19; TRBD2 matches at 10 bases. The starting material was PBMCs, obtained in a trial of ipilimumab plus nivolumab as post-transplant consolidation. This TCR derives from a male donor with diffuse large B-cell lymphoma. The CDR3 coding sequence is TGTGCCAGTAGGCCTAGCGGGAGCTATGAGCAGTTCTTC. It translates to CASRPSGSYEQFF.